This T cell receptor (beta chain) was identified during a study of OX40 agonist ivuxolimab in advanced cancers. Method: immunoSEQ multiplex PCR; TCRdb's copy keeps in-frame clones and lacks some. This sample carries tens of thousands of clones, 87% of them seen once, and the ten largest clones take 2.5% to 3%. The CDR3 has 15 amino acids. J gave up 2 bases and V 4 bases, and 1 base lay outside the gene matches. Germline V gives CDR1 MDHEN, CDR2 SYDVKM. The rearrangement joins TRBV28 to TRBJ1-5; 11 bases agree with TRBD1. The source material was CD4+ or CD8+ T cells sorted from blood, sampled in a trial of the OX40 agonist ivuxolimab. This clonotype originated in an adult with an advanced solid tumor such as melanoma, head and neck, liver or kidney cancer. CDR3 in amino acids: CASSSGQGGNQPQHF. For the CDR3, the DNA is TGTGCCAGCAGTTCGGGACAGGGGGGCAATCAGCCCCAGCATTTT.